These T cell receptor beta chains were read from a single sample in a study of blood T cell repertoires in COVID-19. Only in-frame clones appear in the TCRdb table, and some are missing; sequencing was by immunoSEQ multiplex PCR. The table records fewer than 600,000 clones, 89% of them present only once. Sequenced: peripheral blood. These receptors all stem from a man between 18 and 35 years old with COVID-19, enrolled during active disease. Each CDR3 is given with its conserved first and last residue. The D gene is left open where the match is weak. The listing skips clone size in some rows; elsewhere it reads once, few, many or a size class.

clone_size	v_call	d_call	j_call	cdr3_aa	cdr3_nt
.	TRBV19	TRBD1	TRBJ2-7	CASSMGTGSEQYF	TGTGCCAGTAGTATGGGGACAGGGAGTGAGCAGTACTTC
.	TRBV5-1	TRBD1	TRBJ1-5	CASSTGQGNQPQHF	TGCGCCAGCAGCACGGGACAGGGCAATCAGCCCCAGCATTTT
few	TRBV4-1	.	TRBJ2-7	CASSQGSGLSYEQYF	TGCGCCAGCAGCCAAGGATCGGGTTTGTCCTACGAGCAGTACTTC
.	TRBV10-1	.	TRBJ2-5	CASSTENQETQYF	TGCGCCAGTTCCACGGAGAACCAAGAGACCCAGTACTTC
once	TRBV19	.	TRBJ1-1	CASSMVVNTEAFF	TGTGCCAGTAGTATGGTAGTGAACACTGAAGCTTTCTTT
.	TRBV19	.	TRBJ1-6	CASSIGTRINSPLHF	TGTGCCAGTAGTATCGGGACTCGGATAAATTCACCCCTCCACTTT
.	TRBV30	TRBD2	TRBJ2-5	CAWSLIAGETQYF	TGTGCCTGGAGCCTCATAGCGGGAGAGACCCAGTACTTC
.	TRBV23-1	.	TRBJ1-5	CASSPRGRPNQPQHF	TGCGCCAGCAGTCCCAGGGGCAGGCCCAATCAGCCCCAGCATTTT
once	TRBV15	.	TRBJ2-7	CATSRDGLEQGTYEQYF	TGTGCCACCAGCAGAGATGGGCTCGAACAGGGTACCTACGAGCAGTACTTC
.	TRBV5-1	.	TRBJ2-5	CASSLAPGAEGTQYF	TGCGCCAGCAGCTTGGCCCCGGGCGCCGAGGGGACCCAGTACTTC
once	TRBV5-1	TRBD2	TRBJ2-1	CASSLAPSGGYNEQFF	TGCGCCAGCAGCTTGGCACCTAGCGGGGGTTACAATGAGCAGTTCTTC
.	TRBV4-2	TRBD2	TRBJ2-3	CASSRSGGSDTQYF	TGTGCCAGCAGCCGCAGCGGGGGGTCAGATACGCAGTATTTT
.	TRBV2	.	TRBJ1-1	CASRLSEAFF	TGTGCCAGCAGGTTATCTGAAGCTTTCTTT
.	TRBV5-4	.	TRBJ2-3	CASSAWGHTDTQYF	TGTGCCAGCAGCGCGTGGGGGCACACAGATACGCAGTATTTT
.	TRBV5-1	.	TRBJ2-1	CASSRSRYNEQFF	TGCGCCAGCAGCCGGAGTAGATACAATGAGCAGTTCTTC
.	TRBV18	TRBD1	TRBJ2-2	CASSQGTGDTGELFF	TGTGCCAGCTCGCAAGGGACAGGGGACACCGGGGAGCTGTTTTTT
once	TRBV7-6	.	TRBJ2-5	CASSLVLTLQGETQYF	TGTGCCAGCAGCTTAGTATTAACCCTCCAGGGAGAGACCCAGTACTTC
.	TRBV30	.	TRBJ2-7	CAWSVDGGNEQYF	TGTGCCTGGAGTGTAGATGGCGGGAACGAGCAGTACTTC
.	TRBV7-9	.	TRBJ2-2	CASSYQVDTGELFF	TGTGCCAGCAGCTATCAGGTGGACACAGGGGAGCTGTTTTTT
.	TRBV18	TRBD1	TRBJ1-1	CASSRQGAAEAFF	TGTGCCAGCTCACGTCAGGGGGCGGCTGAAGCTTTCTTT
.	TRBV15	.	TRBJ2-7	CATSRDFYEQYF	TGTGCCACCAGCAGGGACTTTTACGAGCAGTACTTC
once	TRBV3-1/TRBV3-2	TRBD2	TRBJ2-2	CASSQGLAGNTGELFF	TGTGCCAGCAGCCAAGGACTAGCGGGAAACACCGGGGAGCTGTTTTTT
.	TRBV5-4	TRBD1	TRBJ2-2	CASSWGGRGHDGELFF	TGTGCCAGCAGCTGGGGCGGTAGGGGGCATGACGGGGAGCTGTTTTTT
.	TRBV14	.	TRBJ2-7	CASSLTGVDEQYF	TGTGCCAGCAGCCTAACGGGAGTCGACGAGCAGTACTTC
once	TRBV10-3	TRBD1	TRBJ1-1	CAISPGTGETEAFF	TGTGCCATCAGTCCCGGGACAGGGGAAACTGAAGCTTTCTTT
.	TRBV18	.	TRBJ2-7	CASSPSGHEQYF	TGTGCCAGCTCACCGTCTGGGCATGAGCAGTACTTC
.	TRBV1	.	TRBJ1-1	CTSSSYPGQERFEGEAFF	TGCACCAGCAGCTCATATCCCGGACAGGAACGGTTTGAGGGTGAAGCTTTCTTT
.	TRBV18	TRBD2	TRBJ2-3	CASSPDGLARDTQYF	TGTGCCAGCTCACCGGACGGACTAGCGAGAGATACGCAGTATTTT
few	TRBV19	TRBD1	TRBJ1-5	CASGGRGLSNQPQHF	TGTGCCAGTGGGGGCAGGGGGCTTAGCAATCAGCCCCAGCATTTT
once	TRBV11-2	TRBD2	TRBJ2-3	CASSLSSGDAGDTQYF	TGTGCCAGCAGCTTATCTAGCGGGGATGCCGGAGATACGCAGTATTTT
.	TRBV7-8	.	TRBJ1-5	CASSFIPGASNQPQHF	TGTGCCAGCAGCTTCATACCGGGAGCTAGCAATCAGCCCCAGCATTTT
.	TRBV4-2	TRBD2	TRBJ2-7	CASSQDSSRGAVYEQYF	TGTGCCAGCAGCCAAGATTCGTCGCGGGGGGCGGTCTACGAGCAGTACTTC
once	TRBV7-9	.	TRBJ2-3	CASRLGAEDTQYF	TGTGCCAGCAGGCTGGGGGCGGAAGATACGCAGTATTTT
.	TRBV27	TRBD2	TRBJ2-2	CASSLLAGGNTGELFF	TGTGCCAGCAGTTTACTAGCGGGAGGGAACACCGGGGAGCTGTTTTTT
.	TRBV6-6	TRBD2	TRBJ2-3	CASSLTSGGADTQYF	TGTGCCAGCAGCCTGACTAGCGGGGGTGCAGATACGCAGTATTTT
.	TRBV2	TRBD2	TRBJ2-2	CASSVGLLAGGPDTGELFF	TGTGCCAGCAGTGTCGGTTTACTAGCGGGGGGGCCCGACACCGGGGAGCTGTTTTTT
.	TRBV4-1	.	TRBJ1-6	CASSRFSSLDSPLHF	TGCGCCAGCAGCCGATTTTCCAGTCTTGATTCACCCCTCCACTTT
.	TRBV6-5	.	TRBJ2-2	CASIALDGGTGELFF	TGTGCCAGCATCGCCTTGGACGGCGGGACCGGGGAGCTGTTTTTT
.	TRBV6-6	TRBD1	TRBJ1-1	CASSHTWTGPRAEAFF	TGTGCCAGCAGCCACACCTGGACAGGGCCTCGAGCTGAAGCTTTCTTT
.	TRBV11-1	.	TRBJ1-5	CASSVTGYTPQHF	TGTGCCAGCAGCGTTACAGGGTACACGCCCCAGCATTTT
.	TRBV4-2	TRBD2	TRBJ2-3	CASSQALAGDFSTDTQYF	TGTGCCAGCAGCCAAGCACTAGCGGGGGACTTTAGCACAGATACGCAGTATTTT
.	TRBV10-2	.	TRBJ2-1	CASSDPGSSYNEQFF	TGCGCCAGCAGTGACCCCGGGAGCTCCTACAATGAGCAGTTCTTC
.	TRBV29-1	TRBD2	TRBJ2-1	CSAEGLAGYNEQFF	TGCAGCGCCGAGGGACTAGCGGGTTACAATGAGCAGTTCTTC
.	TRBV19	.	TRBJ2-5	CASSIISAGRETQYF	TGTGCCAGTAGTATTATTAGCGCTGGGAGGGAGACCCAGTACTTC
.	TRBV11-2	TRBD1	TRBJ1-2	CASSLEGDRGYGYTF	TGTGCCAGCAGCTTAGAGGGGGACAGGGGCTATGGCTACACCTTC
.	TRBV5-6	TRBD1	TRBJ1-2	CASSLLDRDGYGYTF	TGTGCCAGCAGCCTCTTGGACAGGGATGGCTATGGCTACACCTTC
.	TRBV6-5	.	TRBJ1-2	CASREYGYTF	TGTGCCAGCAGGGAGTATGGCTACACCTTC
many	TRBV2	TRBD1	TRBJ1-5	CASSAGQEGSNQPQHF	TGTGCCAGCAGTGCAGGACAGGAGGGTAGCAATCAGCCCCAGCATTTT
.	TRBV27	.	TRBJ1-1	CASCLAVNTEAFF	TGTGCCAGCTGCCTGGCTGTGAACACTGAAGCTTTCTTT
.	TRBV6-1	TRBD1	TRBJ2-7	CASSDPGQGKGEQYF	TGTGCCAGCAGTGATCCGGGACAGGGAAAAGGGGAGCAGTACTTC
.	TRBV6-1	TRBD1	TRBJ2-2	CASSEWTGGRGELFF	TGTGCCAGCAGTGAATGGACAGGGGGCAGGGGGGAGCTGTTTTTT
.	TRBV6-6	TRBD1	TRBJ1-1	CASSPAGQINTEAFF	TGTGCCAGCAGTCCCGCGGGACAGATTAACACTGAAGCTTTCTTT